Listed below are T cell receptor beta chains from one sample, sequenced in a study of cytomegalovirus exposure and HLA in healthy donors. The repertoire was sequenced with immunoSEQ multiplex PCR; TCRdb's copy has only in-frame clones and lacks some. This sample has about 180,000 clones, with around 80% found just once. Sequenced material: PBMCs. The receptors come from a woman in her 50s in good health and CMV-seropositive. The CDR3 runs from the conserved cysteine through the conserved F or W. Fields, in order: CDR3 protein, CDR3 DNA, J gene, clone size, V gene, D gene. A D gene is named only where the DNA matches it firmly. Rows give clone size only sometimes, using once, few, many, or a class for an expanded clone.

CASSLASGGALRVSEAQYF | TGCGCCAGCAGCTTGGCCAGCGGGGGGGCCTTAAGGGTATCTGAGGCCCAGTACTTC | TRBJ2-5 | NA | TRBV5-1 | TRBD2
CASSPLAGTELF | TGTGCCAGCAGCCCATTAGCGGGGACCGAGCTCTTC | TRBJ2-1 | NA | TRBV7-8 | TRBD2
CASSQEGGVVPNTGELFF | TGCGCCAGCAGCCAAGAGGGAGGAGTAGTACCCAACACCGGGGAGCTGTTTTTT | TRBJ2-2 | NA | TRBV4-3 | NA
CSVQPTSGGAWETQYF | TGCAGCGTTCAGCCGACTAGCGGGGGGGCTTGGGAGACCCAGTACTTC | TRBJ2-5 | NA | TRBV29-1 | TRBD2
CATRPGGQGGYTF | TGTGCCACCCGGCCAGGGGGCCAAGGTGGCTACACCTTC | TRBJ1-2 | NA | TRBV15 | TRBD1
CASSSRDRTREAFF | TGTGCCAGCAGTTCCCGGGACAGAACTAGAGAAGCTTTCTTT | TRBJ1-1 | NA | TRBV6-5 | TRBD1
CASSRGSGVLSSGNTIYF | TGTGCCAGCAGCCGAGGGTCAGGGGTCCTGAGCTCTGGAAACACCATATATTTT | TRBJ1-3 | NA | TRBV7-2 | NA
CASASGTGSSGNTIYF | TGCGCCAGCGCCTCCGGGACAGGGTCGTCTGGAAACACCATATATTTT | TRBJ1-3 | NA | TRBV5-1 | TRBD1
CAWSRGLAGAAHSGANGLTF | TGTGCCTGGAGTCGGGGGCTAGCGGGGGCGGCTCACTCTGGGGCCAACGGCCTGACTTTC | TRBJ2-6 | NA | TRBV30 | TRBD2
CASTRGQGETQYF | TGTGCCAGCACTAGAGGACAGGGAGAGACCCAGTACTTC | TRBJ2-5 | NA | TRBV7-8 | TRBD1
CASSPTTVSNTEAFF | TGTGCCAGCTCACCTACGACAGTATCGAACACTGAAGCTTTCTTT | TRBJ1-1 | NA | TRBV18 | NA
CASSIADHYGYTF | TGTGCCAGTAGTATAGCAGATCACTATGGCTACACCTTC | TRBJ1-2 | NA | TRBV19 | NA
CATGGEWDTEAFF | TGTGCCACGGGGGGGGAATGGGACACTGAAGCTTTCTTT | TRBJ1-1 | NA | TRBV7-2 | NA
CASTVSTPGPYEQYF | TGTGCCAGCACTGTCTCAACGCCGGGTCCTTACGAGCAGTACTTC | TRBJ2-7 | NA | TRBV2 | NA
CASSRGESLSSMSYTF | TGCGCCAGCAGCCGGGGAGAAAGCCTATCATCTATGAGTTACACCTTC | TRBJ1-2 | once | TRBV5-1 | NA
CATSRQGAANYGYTF | TGTGCCACCAGCAGACAGGGGGCGGCTAACTATGGCTACACCTTC | TRBJ1-2 | NA | TRBV15 | TRBD1
CASSLLRGQGNEQFF | TGTGCCAGCAGCTTACTTCGGGGTCAGGGGAATGAGCAGTTCTTC | TRBJ2-1 | NA | TRBV11-3 | NA
CASSRSEALDNSPLHF | TGTGCCAGCAGTCGGAGCGAGGCGCTGGATAATTCACCCCTCCACTTT | TRBJ1-6 | NA | TRBV2 | NA
CASSQNWDSNTDTQYF | TGCGCCAGCAGCCAAAACTGGGACAGCAACACAGATACGCAGTATTTT | TRBJ2-3 | NA | TRBV4-1 | TRBD1
CASSVTNQPQHF | TGTGCCAGTTCAGTAACGAATCAGCCCCAGCATTTT | TRBJ1-5 | NA | TRBV28 | NA
CAWSVSDRVSGEQFF | TGTGCCTGGAGTGTGTCTGATCGAGTCTCGGGTGAGCAGTTCTTC | TRBJ2-1 | once | TRBV30 | NA
CASSLTGYTGELFF | TGTGCCAGCAGCCTGACAGGCTACACCGGGGAGCTGTTTTTT | TRBJ2-2 | NA | TRBV7-8 | NA
CASTQQGVDTEAFF | TGTGCCAGCACCCAACAGGGAGTGGACACTGAAGCTTTCTTT | TRBJ1-1 | NA | TRBV5-4 | NA
CASSLEDSPQETQYF | TGTGCCAGCAGCTTGGAGGACAGCCCGCAAGAGACCCAGTACTTC | TRBJ2-5 | once | TRBV11-1 | NA
CSASVDTEAFF | TGCAGTGCTAGTGTAGACACTGAAGCTTTCTTT | TRBJ1-1 | NA | TRBV20-1 | NA
CASREEGGFF | TGTGCCAGCAGGGAAGAAGGAGGATTCTTC | TRBJ2-1 | NA | TRBV6-1 | NA
CASSGTGGNYGYTF | TGTGCCAGCAGTGGGACAGGGGGCAACTATGGCTACACCTTC | TRBJ1-2 | NA | TRBV6-1 | TRBD1
CASSTLGESGEQFF | TGTGCCAGCAGCACACTCGGGGAGAGTGGTGAGCAGTTCTTC | TRBJ2-1 | NA | TRBV7-8 | NA
CASSLGQEVIEQYF | TGTGCCAGCTCACTGGGACAGGAGGTGATAGAGCAGTACTTC | TRBJ2-7 | NA | TRBV18 | TRBD1
CASSVEGGSNTGELFF | TGTGCCAGCAGTGTTGAGGGAGGCTCGAACACCGGGGAGCTGTTTTTT | TRBJ2-2 | NA | TRBV2 | NA
CASDRGLANTEAFF | TGTGCCAGCGATAGGGGGTTAGCGAACACTGAAGCTTTCTTT | TRBJ1-1 | NA | TRBV6-1 | NA
CASSSNRPPGELFF | TGTGCCAGCAGTTCCAACAGGCCCCCCGGGGAGCTGTTTTTT | TRBJ2-2 | NA | TRBV6-5 | NA
CASRRTQGSGAFF | TGTGCCAGCAGAAGGACACAGGGCTCAGGGGCTTTCTTT | TRBJ1-1 | NA | TRBV2 | NA
CASSIQGRQPQHF | TGTGCCAGTAGTATACAGGGGCGTCAGCCCCAGCATTTT | TRBJ1-5 | NA | TRBV19 | NA
CASSWGHRGSAFF | TGTGCCAGCAGTTGGGGGCACAGGGGGTCGGCTTTCTTT | TRBJ1-1 | NA | TRBV27 | TRBD1
CASSFRGGGNTIYF | TGTGCCAGCAGTTTCAGGGGTGGTGGAAACACCATATATTTT | TRBJ1-3 | NA | TRBV28 | NA
CASSQDEGGYEQYF | TGCGCCAGCAGCCAAGATGAGGGCGGCTACGAGCAGTACTTC | TRBJ2-7 | NA | TRBV4-3 | NA
CASSVGTNPTDTQYF | TGTGCCAGCAGCGTAGGGACTAACCCCACAGATACGCAGTATTTT | TRBJ2-3 | NA | TRBV9 | NA
CASMTQGFATEAFF | TGTGCCAGTATGACACAGGGATTTGCCACTGAAGCTTTCTTT | TRBJ1-1 | NA | TRBV19 | NA
CASSEEVGGASAYEQYF | TGTGCCAGCAGTGAAGAAGTGGGTGGGGCAAGTGCCTACGAGCAGTACTTC | TRBJ2-7 | NA | TRBV6-1 | NA
CASSYGRGDNYGYTF | TGTGCCAGCAGTTACGGGCGCGGGGATAACTATGGCTACACCTTC | TRBJ1-2 | NA | TRBV6-6 | NA
CAWSSSSYNEQFF | TGTGCCTGGAGTTCGAGTTCCTACAATGAGCAGTTCTTC | TRBJ2-1 | NA | TRBV30 | NA
CASSFRTGAYEQYF | TGTGCCAGCAGTTTTAGGACAGGGGCCTACGAGCAGTACTTC | TRBJ2-7 | NA | TRBV5-8 | TRBD1
CASSFSRSSYNEQFF | TGTGCCAGCAGCTTCTCCCGGAGCTCCTACAATGAGCAGTTCTTC | TRBJ2-1 | NA | TRBV7-2 | NA
CASSDPGQRAGNTIYF | TGTGCCAGCAGTGACCCGGGACAAAGGGCTGGAAACACCATATATTTT | TRBJ1-3 | NA | TRBV6-1 | NA
CASSSPRGGWQETQYF | TGTGCCAGCTCCTCTCCCCGGGGGGGCTGGCAAGAGACCCAGTACTTC | TRBJ2-5 | NA | TRBV18 | TRBD2
CASSEAGRKQETQYF | TGTGCCAGCAGTGAAGCGGGACGGAAGCAAGAGACCCAGTACTTC | TRBJ2-5 | once | TRBV25-1 | NA
CASSLAGQGATEAFF | TGTGCCAGCAGTCTTGCAGGACAGGGGGCCACTGAAGCTTTCTTT | TRBJ1-1 | NA | TRBV6-5 | TRBD1
CASSLAGRATNEKLFF | TGCGCCAGCAGCTTGGCGGGTCGCGCAACTAATGAAAAACTGTTTTTT | TRBJ1-4 | NA | TRBV5-1 | NA
CASSQVGSGTQYF | TGCGCCAGCAGCCAAGTCGGTTCGGGAACCCAGTACTTC | TRBJ2-5 | NA | TRBV4-1 | NA
CAWSTQGAWLNTEAFF | TGTGCCTGGAGTACGCAGGGGGCTTGGTTGAACACTGAAGCTTTCTTT | TRBJ1-1 | NA | TRBV30 | TRBD1
CASSLSDSSYEQYF | TGTGCCAGCAGCTTGTCGGACAGCTCCTACGAGCAGTACTTC | TRBJ2-7 | NA | TRBV5-5 | NA
CASRRRETTTLYRHYTF | TGTGCCAGCAGGCGCCGGGAGACAACCACTCTATACCGCCACTACACCTTC | TRBJ1-2 | NA | TRBV5-6 | NA
CASSLAGQGNYGYTF | TGTGCCAGCAGCTTAGCGGGGCAGGGGAACTATGGCTACACCTTC | TRBJ1-2 | NA | TRBV7-2 | NA
CASSSMTGSNQPQHF | TGTGCCAGCAGCTCCATGACAGGGTCCAATCAGCCCCAGCATTTT | TRBJ1-5 | NA | TRBV7-2 | TRBD1
CARSLERGTDNEQFF | TGTGCCAGAAGCTTGGAACGGGGGACGGACAATGAGCAGTTCTTC | TRBJ2-1 | NA | TRBV5-3 | NA
CASRLTSGWTDTQYF | TGTGCCAGCAGATTGACTAGCGGTTGGACAGATACGCAGTATTTT | TRBJ2-3 | NA | TRBV7-6 | TRBD2
CASSLGTGSEDTEAFF | TGTGCCAGCAGCTTGGGGACAGGGAGTGAGGACACTGAAGCTTTCTTT | TRBJ1-1 | NA | TRBV5-6 | TRBD1
CASSFRRGVQFF | TGTGCCAGCAGCTTTCGACGCGGGGTGCAGTTCTTC | TRBJ2-1 | NA | TRBV11-3 | NA
CASSRQGLENTEAFF | TGTGCCAGCAGCCGACAGGGTCTAGAGAACACTGAAGCTTTCTTT | TRBJ1-1 | NA | TRBV2 | TRBD1